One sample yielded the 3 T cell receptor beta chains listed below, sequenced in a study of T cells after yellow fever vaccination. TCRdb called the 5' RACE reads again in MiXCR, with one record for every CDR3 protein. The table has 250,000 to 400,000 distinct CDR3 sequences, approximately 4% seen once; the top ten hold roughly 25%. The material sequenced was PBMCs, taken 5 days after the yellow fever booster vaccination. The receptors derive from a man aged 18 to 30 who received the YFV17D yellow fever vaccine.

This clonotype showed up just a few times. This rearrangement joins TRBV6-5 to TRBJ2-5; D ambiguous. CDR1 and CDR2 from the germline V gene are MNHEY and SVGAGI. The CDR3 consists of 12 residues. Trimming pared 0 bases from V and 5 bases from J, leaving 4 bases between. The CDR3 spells CASSYSIETQYF. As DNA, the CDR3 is TGTGCCAGCAGTTACTCGATCGAGACCCAGTACTTC.

For the CDR3, the DNA is TGCGCCAGCAGCCAAGATCAAAGAAGAGATACGCAGTATTTT. Translation: CASSQDQRRDTQYF. The J gene is TRBJ2-3, the V gene TRBV4-3; no firm D call. There are 14 residues in the CDR3. Germline V lookup: CDR1 LGHNA, CDR2 YSLEER. Trimming pared 0 bases from V and 5 bases from J, leaving 9 bases between.

The CDR3 region is CASRRGGTSYNEQFF. For the CDR3, the DNA is TGTGCCAGCAGGAGGGGGGGAACCTCCTACAATGAGCAGTTCTTC. This sequence joins TRBV2 and TRBJ2-1, with D maybe TRBD2 (7 bases). The germline V gene has CDR1 SNHLY and CDR2 FYNNEI. The V and J ends lost 6 bases and 0 bases respectively, with 12 bases between them. The length of the CDR3 is 15 residues.